Below are 18 T cell receptor beta chains sequenced from a single sample in a study of shared clonotypes between healthy human individuals. Generated by immunoSEQ multiplex PCR, the TCRdb table keeps only in-frame clones and is missing some. There are roughly 2,300,000 clones in the sample; roughly 92% occur only once, and roughly 0.34% lies in the top ten. Sequencing was performed on naive CD4+ T cells from PBMCs. Sample subset: CD45RA+ positively selected. The receptors originated from a man aged 18 to 29 in good health. Some clones in this sample may be carry-over from other donors' samples.

The rearrangement uses TRBV7-2 and TRBJ1-1, with D possibly TRBD1 on 6 matching bases. Between the trimmed V and J ends, which lost 5 bases and 0 bases, there was a span of 16 bases. The CDR3 spans 16 residues. CDR1 is SGHTA, CDR2 FQGNSA, per germline. This CDR3 reads CASSPAQGPMNTEAFF. CDR3 nucleotide sequence: TGTGCCAGCAGCCCAGCACAGGGACCTATGAACACTGAAGCTTTCTTT.

This chain joins TRBV6-5 and TRBJ2-7, with 7 bases aligning to TRBD2. This CDR3 has 15 amino acids. V gave up 0 bases and J gave up 3 bases; unmatched junction bases: 5. Germline lookup yields CDR1 MNHEY and CDR2 SVGAGI. CDR3 sequence: CASSYSGGGIYEQYF. CDR3 coding DNA: TGTGCCAGCAGTTACTCGGGCGGGGGAATCTACGAGCAGTACTTC.

V is TRBV6-5 and J is TRBJ2-3, with 8 bases fitting TRBD1. CDR1 MNHEY and CDR2 SVGAGI come from the germline V gene. This CDR3 comprises 16 residues. V trimming: 4 bases; J trimming: 5 bases; junction bases outside the gene matches: 11. The CDR3 DNA is TGTGCCAGCAGTTCCATCAGGGGGCCCCCTGGAGATACGCAGTATTTT. This encodes CASSSIRGPPGDTQYF.

CDR3 amino acids: CASNPWQVNYEQYF. DNA for the CDR3: TGTGCCAGCAACCCATGGCAGGTCAACTACGAGCAGTACTTC. This rearrangement joins TRBV5-8 to TRBJ2-7; D remains ambiguous. V was cut by 6 bases and J by 3 bases, with 16 bases left in between. Germline CDR1 SGHTS, CDR2 YDEGEE. The CDR3 runs 14 residues.

The genes are TRBV27 and TRBJ2-5; 14 positions agree with TRBD2. The V gene end was trimmed by 4 bases and the J gene end by 4 bases; junction bases not matched to a gene: 14. Germline V gene data show CDR1 as MNHEY and CDR2 as SMNVEV (reference sequence). This CDR3 comprises 19 residues. The CDR3 nucleotides are TGTGCCAGCAGTTCACTCAGACTAGCGGGAGGGCCAGTAGGAGAGACCCAGTACTTC. This codes for CASSSLRLAGGPVGETQYF.

The chain has TRBV9 and TRBJ2-1; D ambiguous. The V and J ends lost 4 bases and 6 bases respectively, with 14 bases between them. Per germline, CDR1 SGDLS and CDR2 YYNGEE. This CDR3 is 14 amino acids long. CDR3 nucleotide sequence: TGTGCCAGCAGCCCACAGATGTATCCCAATGAGCAGTTCTTC. As protein: CASSPQMYPNEQFF.

V usage is TRBV7-3 and J usage is TRBJ2-6; D ambiguous. The germline V gene encodes CDR1 SGHTA and CDR2 FQGTGA. This CDR3 is built from 15 residues. Deletions cut 5 bases from V and 0 bases from J, with 8 bases between. CDR3 bases: TGTGCCAGCAGCGACCCCATCTCTGGGGCCAACGTCCTGACTTTC. Translating it yields CASSDPISGANVLTF.

The chain has TRBV5-1 and TRBJ2-2; 9 bases are a match to TRBD2. In germline, CDR1 is SGHRS, CDR2 YFSETQ. CDR3 size: 16 residues. The V segment lost 4 bases and the J segment 5 bases; nucleotides outside the gene matches: 9. The CDR3 sequence: CASSAPGLALTGELFF. The DNA of the CDR3 is TGCGCCAGCAGCGCCCCGGGACTAGCACTTACCGGGGAGCTGTTTTTT.

The chain links TRBV2 to TRBJ2-7, with D unclear. Germline assignment: CDR1 SNHLY and CDR2 FYNNEI. The CDR3 length is 14 residues. Trimming took off 3 bases at V and 0 bases at J, with 9 bases between the two ends. Here the CDR3 reads CASSDGRYSYEQYF. CDR3 in DNA: TGTGCCAGCAGTGACGGCAGGTACTCCTACGAGCAGTACTTC.

This clone turned up a few times. Other DNA sequences in the same sample also yield this CDR3. The rearrangement links TRBV11-2 to TRBJ2-2, with D unclear. With 3 bases removed from V and 2 bases from J, the gap between germline ends came to 1 base. Germline V gene sequence: CDR1 SGHAT, CDR2 FQNNGV. The CDR3 is 12 amino acids. This CDR3 reads CASSFNTGELFF. CDR3 bases: TGTGCCAGCAGCTTCAACACCGGGGAGCTGTTTTTT. Full variable domain (outside the CDR3, taken from reference TRBV11-2 and TRBJ2-2): EAGVAQSPRYKIIEKRQSVAFWCNPISGHATLYWYQQILGQGPKLLIQFQNNGVVDDSQLPKDRFSAERLKGVDSTLKIQPAKLEDSAVYLCASSFNTGELFFGEGSRLTVL.

This clone was seen only once. The rearrangement uses TRBV6-1 and TRBJ2-7; no firm D call. This CDR3 is built from 13 residues. CDR1 is MNHNS, CDR2 SASEGT, per germline. Trimming took 3 bases from V and 0 from J, leaving 6 bases between them. The CDR3 nucleotides are TGTGCCAGCAGTGAGCCGCACTCCTACGAGCAGTACTTC. Amino acid sequence: CASSEPHSYEQYF.

The V gene is TRBV2, the J gene TRBJ2-7; the match to TRBD2 covers 9 bases. The germline CDR1 and CDR2 sequences are SNHLY and FYNNEI. Unmatched junction bases numbered 8, after V lost 4 bases and J lost 1 base. This CDR3 has 16 residues. CDR3 residues: CASSGTGSGSSYEQYF. Here the CDR3 DNA reads TGTGCCAGCAGTGGGACAGGTAGCGGGAGTTCCTACGAGCAGTACTTC.

The chain uses TRBV28 and TRBJ1-1; a weak D match, TRBD1 (6 bases). This CDR3 is 13 amino acids long. Germline V CDR1 and CDR2: MDHEN, SYDVKM. V was trimmed by 7 bases and J by 2 bases, leaving 11 bases between them. CDR3 sequence reads: CASIEDSNTEAFF. The CDR3 bases are TGTGCCAGCATAGAGGACAGTAACACTGAAGCTTTCTTT.

The chain carries TRBV28 and TRBJ2-5; TRBD1 matches at 7 bases. CDR1 MDHEN and CDR2 SYDVKM come from the germline V gene. This CDR3 is built from 12 residues. The trim removed 6 bases at V and 10 bases at J, leaving 8 bases unmatched. CDR3 region: CASSRQGGGQYF. Written as DNA, the CDR3 is TGTGCCAGCAGCCGACAGGGTGGGGGCCAGTACTTC.

The chain is built from TRBV30 and TRBJ2-3, with D tentatively TRBD2 (7 bases). Germline CDR1 and CDR2: GTSNPN and SVGIG (reference sequence). The V and J ends lost 3 bases and 1 base respectively, with 14 bases between them. The CDR3 contains 15 residues. The CDR3 reads CAWSGEGGRTDTQYF. Here the CDR3 DNA reads TGTGCCTGGAGCGGAGAGGGGGGGCGCACAGATACGCAGTATTTT.

The chain joins TRBV27 to TRBJ2-7; no reliable D call. The CDR3 has 11 amino acids. Germline CDR1 MNHEY, CDR2 SMNVEV (reference sequence). V gave up 9 bases and J gave up 3 bases, with 9 bases separating them. Written as DNA, the CDR3 is TGTGCCAGGGCCCTTTTCTACGAGCAGTACTTC. Residues: CARALFYEQYF.

This clone has only a few counts. The chain recombines TRBV2 with TRBJ1-1, with 9 bases identical to TRBD1. The CDR3 is 14 amino acids. V lost 6 bases and J lost 6; bases outside the gene matches: 8. CDR1 SNHLY and CDR2 FYNNEI come from the germline V gene. The CDR3 region has the DNA TGTGCCAGCAGGGACAGGGGAAGTTCGCCTGAAGCTTTCTTT. This codes for CASRDRGSSPEAFF.

This chain connects TRBV6-1 to TRBJ1-1, with 7 bases fitting TRBD1. The V segment lost 10 bases and the J segment 3 bases; nucleotides outside the gene matches: 8. The germline V gene has CDR1 MNHNS and CDR2 SASEGT. The CDR3 length is 13 residues. The CDR3 coding sequence is TGTGCCACATTAACAGGGGCTCACACTGAAGCTTTCTTT. This sequence encodes CATLTGAHTEAFF.